The rows below give T cell receptor beta chains drawn from one sample of a study of blood T cell repertoires in COVID-19. Sequenced by immunoSEQ multiplex PCR; TCRdb stores in-frame clones only, minus some. The sample holds under 95,000 clones, approximately 88% seen once. Material for sequencing was peripheral blood. The receptors derive from a human donor in a cohort sampled during active COVID-19. Both conserved end residues are part of each CDR3. D genes are given only for firm matches. Expanded clones get a size class; other rows say once, few or many, or leave the size out.

TRBV12-3/TRBV12-4	-	-	TRBJ2-3	CASSFSAGDTQYF	TGTGCCAGCAGTTTTTCTGCCGGAGATACGCAGTATTTT
TRBV6-5	-	-	TRBJ2-3	CASSYGTEDTQYF	TGTGCCAGCAGTTACGGTACTGAGGATACGCAGTATTTT
TRBV5-1	TRBD2	-	TRBJ2-7	CASRMGGDEQYF	TGCGCCAGCAGGATGGGGGGGGACGAGCAGTACTTC
TRBV6-5	-	-	TRBJ1-5	CASKQGRSHQPQHF	TGTGCCAGCAAGCAGGGTAGGTCCCATCAGCCCCAGCATTTT
TRBV30	TRBD1	-	TRBJ1-5	CAWSGTGGQPQHF	TGTGCCTGGAGTGGGACAGGTGGCCAGCCCCAGCATTTT
TRBV27	TRBD1	-	TRBJ1-2	CASSLSGGAGGIGYTF	TGTGCCAGCAGTTTATCAGGGGGGGCAGGGGGCATTGGCTACACCTTC
TRBV3-1/TRBV3-2	-	-	TRBJ1-1	CASSRQSLGAEAFF	TGTGCCAGCAGCCGCCAGTCGTTAGGGGCTGAAGCTTTCTTT
TRBV11-1	TRBD2	-	TRBJ2-1	CASAGLVSYNEQFF	TGTGCCAGCGCGGGACTAGTATCCTACAATGAGCAGTTCTTC
TRBV5-6	-	-	TRBJ1-5	CASSTLGGVGNQPQHF	TGTGCCAGCAGCACACTGGGGGGGGTTGGCAATCAGCCCCAGCATTTT
TRBV5-4	TRBD1	few	TRBJ1-2	CASSRSGQGHGYTF	TGTGCCAGCTCCAGGTCGGGACAGGGCCATGGCTACACCTTC
TRBV6-5	TRBD1	-	TRBJ1-5	CASRRQGMNQPQHF	TGTGCCAGCAGGAGACAGGGCATGAATCAGCCCCAGCATTTT
TRBV19	-	-	TRBJ1-5	CASTYGLGAGQPQHF	TGTGCCAGTACCTATGGGTTGGGGGCCGGGCAGCCCCAGCATTTT
TRBV9	-	-	TRBJ2-1	CASSGGTSSYNEQFF	TGTGCCAGCTCAGGGGGGACTAGTAGTTACAATGAGCAGTTCTTC
TRBV2	-	-	TRBJ1-6	CASSPADSSYNSPLHF	TGTGCCAGCAGTCCGGCGGATAGCTCCTATAATTCACCCCTCCACTTT
TRBV19	TRBD1	-	TRBJ1-2	CASSRGTQGRYTF	TGTGCCAGTAGTAGAGGTACACAGGGGAGGTACACCTTC
TRBV13	-	-	TRBJ2-7	CASSSSDSNYEQYF	TGTGCCAGCAGCTCCTCCGACAGCAACTACGAGCAGTACTTC
TRBV4-3	TRBD1	-	TRBJ2-6	CASSHQNRGFGANVLTF	TGCGCCAGCAGCCACCAGAACAGGGGCTTCGGGGCCAACGTCCTGACTTTC
TRBV24-1	TRBD1	-	TRBJ2-7	CATSDSPTPGQSYEQYF	TGTGCCACAAGTGATAGCCCCACCCCGGGACAGTCCTACGAGCAGTACTTC
TRBV18	TRBD2	-	TRBJ2-7	CASSPRVTSGRAYEQYF	TGTGCCAGCTCACCGAGAGTTACTAGCGGGAGGGCCTACGAGCAGTACTTC
TRBV5-6	TRBD1	-	TRBJ2-5	CASSLSPGQGRETQYF	TGTGCCAGCAGCTTGAGCCCGGGACAGGGGAGAGAGACCCAGTACTTC
TRBV28	-	-	TRBJ2-7	CASSPGTSPYEQYF	TGTGCCAGCAGTCCAGGGACATCCCCCTACGAGCAGTACTTC
TRBV6-5	-	-	TRBJ1-2	CASRGRVYGYTF	TGTGCCAGCAGAGGCAGGGTCTATGGCTACACCTTC
TRBV9	-	-	TRBJ2-2	CASSVVATDGELFF	TGTGCCAGCAGCGTAGTGGCCACCGATGGGGAGCTGTTTTTT
TRBV7-9	-	-	TRBJ1-4	CASSLGRTNEKLFF	TGTGCCAGCAGCTTGGGGCGGACTAATGAAAAACTGTTTTTT
TRBV5-4	TRBD2	few	TRBJ2-7	CASSLGGLAGFRGEQYF	TGTGCCAGCAGCTTAGGCGGACTAGCGGGCTTTAGAGGCGAGCAGTACTTC
TRBV18	-	-	TRBJ1-1	CASSPITKGESTEAFF	TGTGCCAGCTCACCCATAACAAAGGGGGAGAGCACTGAAGCTTTCTTT
TRBV7-8	-	-	TRBJ1-1	CASSLASGDGAFF	TGTGCCAGCAGCTTAGCGTCAGGGGACGGAGCTTTCTTT
TRBV27	-	-	TRBJ2-2	CASSWSSTGELFF	TGTGCCAGCAGTTGGTCGAGCACCGGGGAGCTGTTTTTT